These 21 T cell receptor beta chains were sequenced from one sample in a study of read filtering for tumor transcriptome and immune sequencing. From approximately 400 ng of RNA, a library with molecular barcoded alpha/delta and beta/gamma adaptors was made. TCRdb reprocessed the reads with MiXCR, giving one entry per CDR3 protein. The sample yields tens of thousands of distinct CDR3 sequences, 20% to 25% seen once. Sample: a population of CD138-negative cells sorted from bone marrow. The origin of the receptors is a donor over 35 with multiple myeloma.

Ten or more counts support this clonotype. CDR3 region: CASSGGQDNEQFF. For the CDR3, the DNA is TGTGCCAGCAGTGGAGGGCAGGACAATGAGCAGTTCTTC. The chain uses TRBV7-3 and TRBJ2-1; D is perhaps TRBD2 (6 bases). Trimming shortened V by 6 bases and J by 5 bases, and 11 bases separated the two germline ends. CDR1 and CDR2 from the germline V gene are SGHTA and FQGTGA. The CDR3 sequence is 13 residues long.

This chain connects TRBV30 to TRBJ1-3; no definite D call. The V end lost 0 bases, the J end lost 0 bases, and 3 bases lay between the germline ends. Germline V gene lookup returns CDR1 GTSNPN and CDR2 SVGIG (reference sequence). CDR3 length: 13 residues. The CDR3 loop is CAWSVHSGNTIYF. Written as DNA, the CDR3 is TGTGCCTGGAGTGTACACTCTGGAAACACCATATATTTT.

In its sample, this clonotype was seen many times. The V gene is TRBV11-2, the J gene TRBJ2-3, with D unresolved. There are 14 residues in the CDR3. From germline, CDR1 is SGHAT and CDR2 FQNNGV. Trimming removed 0 bases from V and 0 bases from J, with 4 bases in between. CDR3 loop: CASSLEPSTDTQYF. The CDR3 nucleotides are TGTGCCAGCAGCTTAGAACCCAGCACAGATACGCAGTATTTT.

The V call is TRBV6-2 or TRBV6-3, the J call TRBJ1-1; D unclear. CDR3 length equals 15 residues. The germline gives CDR1 MNHEY, CDR2 SVGEGT. Between the trimmed V and J ends, which lost 4 bases and 1 base, there was a span of 13 bases. CDR3 sequence (DNA): TGTGCCAGCAGTTGGGTAGGCGTTGCGAACACTGAAGCTTTCTTT. Protein sequence: CASSWVGVANTEAFF.

V gene TRBV7-6 combines with J gene TRBJ2-2, with 8 bases matching TRBD2. This CDR3 has 18 residues. V lost 1 base, J lost 2 bases, and 9 bases stayed unmatched. Germline V gene lookup returns CDR1 SGHVS and CDR2 FNYEAQ. CDR3 loop: CASSLGGLAGGNTGELFF. CDR3 DNA sequence: TGTGCCAGCAGCTTAGGAGGGCTAGCGGGTGGCAACACCGGGGAGCTGTTTTTT.

The CDR3 DNA sequence: TGTGCCAGCACGCTAACATTGAACACTGAAGCTTTCTTT. Protein product: CASTLTLNTEAFF. J is TRBJ1-1 and V is TRBV6-1; D is ambiguous. The germline V gene has CDR1 MNHNS and CDR2 SASEGT. The CDR3 is 13 amino acids. Between the trimmed V and J ends, which lost 7 bases and 0 bases, there was a span of 9 bases.

This clonotype was recorded at least ten times. The chain links TRBV29-1 to TRBJ2-3, with a possible D match to TRBD2 (5 bases). Between the trimmed V and J ends, which lost 7 bases and 6 bases, there was a span of 17 bases. This CDR3 is built from 13 residues. Germline lookup yields CDR1 SQVTM and CDR2 ANQGSEA. The CDR3 bases are TGCAGCGGGGGTAGAGGGCGGCTGGATACGCAGTATTTT. Its protein product is CSGGRGRLDTQYF.

This clonotype came up many times. CDR3 sequence: CASSADGFAYEQYF. CDR3 sequence (DNA): TGTGCCAGCAGCGCCGACGGATTTGCCTACGAGCAGTACTTC. The chain links TRBV9 to TRBJ2-7; no reliable D call. Germline V gene data show CDR1 as SGDLS and CDR2 as YYNGEE. CDR3 size: 14 residues. V lost 3 bases to trimming and J lost 2 bases, with 12 bases between them.

This clonotype was seen at least ten times. V is TRBV6-5 and J is TRBJ1-1; possibly TRBD1 for D (5 bases). Trimming took 6 bases from V and 8 from J, leaving 16 bases between them. Germline values: CDR1 MNHEY, CDR2 SVGAGI. The CDR3 loop spans 13 amino acids. CDR3 residues: CASSVPGTAEAFF. DNA of the CDR3: TGTGCCAGCAGCGTCCCCGGGACGGCCGAAGCTTTCTTT.

This chain joins TRBV24-1 and TRBJ2-1; a weak D match, TRBD2 (7 bases). Germline CDR1 and CDR2: KGHDR and SFDVKD. Trimming cost V 4 bases and J 7 bases, with 10 bases left between them. The CDR3 contains 13 residues. The CDR3 region has the DNA TGTGCCACCAGTGAGGGGGGGCTAAATGAGCAGTTCTTC. Protein product: CATSEGGLNEQFF.

This clonotype was counted many times. This chain connects TRBV11-2 to TRBJ2-7, with D perhaps matching TRBD1 or TRBD2 (6 bases each). The CDR3 sequence is 14 residues long. Germline-derived CDR1 and CDR2 are SGHAT and FQNNGV. Trimming stripped 8 bases from V and 3 bases from J, with 17 bases between. The CDR3 sequence: CASAGGGLLYEQYF. In DNA, the CDR3 is TGTGCCAGCGCCGGTGGGGGGCTCCTCTACGAGCAGTACTTC. Combining the CDR3 with reference TRBV11-2 and TRBJ2-7 gives the whole variable domain EAGVAQSPRYKIIEKRQSVAFWCNPISGHATLYWYQQILGQGPKLLIQFQNNGVVDDSQLPKDRFSAERLKGVDSTLKIQPAKLEDSAVYLCASAGGGLLYEQYFGPGTRLTVT.

As to this clonotype: This may stem from a read error, because a much larger clone lies one nucleotide away. J is TRBJ1-5 and V is TRBV5-1; D might be TRBD1 (5 bases). Germline lookup yields CDR1 SGHRS and CDR2 YFSETQ. The CDR3 loop spans 13 amino acids. CDR3 sequence reads: CASATGSDQPQHF. CDR3 DNA sequence: TGCGCCAGCGCTACAGGTAGCGATCAGCCCCAGCATTTT.

In regard to this clonotype: A single base separates this from a much larger clone, so it may be a read error. J is TRBJ2-5 and V is TRBV2; D might be TRBD1 (6 bases). Trimming stripped 9 bases from V and 4 bases from J, with 12 bases between. The CDR3 totals 12 residues. Per germline, CDR1 SNHLY and CDR2 FYNNEI. The CDR3 bases are TGTGCCAGTGGGGGCAGGCGAGAGACCCAGTACTTC. Its translation is CASGGRRETQYF.

In its sample, this clonotype was seen many times. CDR3 residues: CASSLGNSPLHF. CDR3 nucleotides: TGTGCCAGCAGCTTGGGGAATTCACCCCTCCACTTT. The chain is built from TRBV7-9 and TRBJ1-6; D is unresolved. This CDR3 is 12 amino acids long. CDR1 is SEHNR and CDR2 is FQNEAQ in the germline V gene (reference sequence). V was trimmed by 3 bases and J by 7 bases, leaving 4 bases between them.

V is TRBV27 and J is TRBJ2-7; TRBD2 agrees at 11 bases. J was trimmed by 2 bases and V by 7 bases; bases with no gene match: 4. The CDR3 consists of 14 residues. CDR1 and CDR2 from the germline V gene are MNHEY and SMNVEV (reference sequence). Here the CDR3 DNA reads TGTGCCAGCAAACCTAGCGGGGGGCCCTACGAGCAGTACTTC. It encodes CASKPSGGPYEQYF.

As regards this clonotype: The CDR3 does not end in the conserved phenylalanine or tryptophan, so this is likely a read error. The V call is TRBV20-1, the J call TRBJ2-6, with D unresolved. Germline lookup yields CDR1 DFQATT and CDR2 SNEGSKA (reference sequence). The length of the CDR3 is 13 residues. CDR3 coding DNA: TGCAGTGCCTCGAGCTCTGAGGCCAACGTCCTGACTCTC. This gives the protein CSASSSEANVLTL.

This clonotype has a handful of counts. The rearrangement links TRBV20-1 to TRBJ1-5; D remains ambiguous. Trimming took 6 bases from V and 0 from J, leaving 15 bases between them. Germline loops: CDR1 DFQATT, CDR2 SNEGSKA (reference sequence). This CDR3 has 15 amino acids. CDR3 DNA sequence: TGCAGTGCCGTAAAAGCAGGATATAGCAATCAGCCCCAGCATTTT. Protein sequence: CSAVKAGYSNQPQHF.

Note on this clonotype: Possible read error: a much larger clone is one base away. This chain joins TRBV5-1 and TRBJ2-2; TRBD2 is a possible D gene (6 bases). CDR3 length equals 13 residues. Germline assignment: CDR1 SGHRS and CDR2 YFSETQ. The CDR3 sequence: CASRSTNTGGLFF. The CDR3 DNA is TGCGCCAGCAGGAGTACGAACACCGGGGGGCTGTTTTTT.

There are many counts of this clonotype. The V gene is TRBV12-3 or TRBV12-4, the J gene TRBJ1-1, with a possible D match to TRBD1 (6 bases). The V and J ends lost 4 bases and 4 bases respectively, with 10 bases between them. The CDR3 totals 13 residues. The CDR3 region is CASSSGTPTEAFF. DNA for the CDR3: TGTGCCAGCAGTTCCGGGACACCCACTGAAGCTTTCTTT.

This clonotype was counted ten times or more. The gene calls are TRBV7-3 and TRBJ1-6; D is unclear. CDR1 SGHTA and CDR2 FQGTGA come from the germline V gene. The CDR3 extends over 13 amino acids. Trimming took off 5 bases at V and 7 bases at J, with 9 bases between the two ends. CDR3 nucleotides: TGTGCCAGCAGCCAAAGGGAGAATTCACCCCTCCACTTT. It codes for CASSQRENSPLHF.

This clonotype was picked up many times. The chain carries TRBV6-1 and TRBJ1-6; D gene unclear. Deletions cut 11 bases from V and 9 bases from J, with 23 bases between. CDR1 MNHNS and CDR2 SASEGT come from the germline V gene. The CDR3 spans 15 residues. The CDR3 protein is CALRRSPDERSPLHF. Here the CDR3 DNA reads TGTGCCCTCCGGCGCAGCCCCGACGAACGTTCACCCCTCCACTTT.